The clone carrying this TCR beta chain was counted a single time. Its antigen is undetermined. This sample is drawn from a study of OX40 agonist ivuxolimab in advanced cancers. At the level of the study: Patients received ivuxolimab, an intravenous treatment, every 2 weeks at 0.01 to 10 mg/kg. Patients with prior anti-PD-1, anti-PD-L1 or anti-CTLA-4 therapy were eligible; less than 50% had some.

Findings of the study overall: Compared with CD4+, CD8+ T cells on average had more expanded clones.

Samples of blood were obtained at baseline, on cycle 4 day 1, and on cycle 7 day 1. Assay used: immunoSEQ multiplex PCR; TCRdb lists only in-frame clones, some missing. The repertoire includes tens of thousands of clones, around 87% of them detected once, and about 16% sits in the top ten. With 4 bases clipped from V and 8 bases from J, the junction kept 12 bases outside the gene matches. Germline V lookup: CDR1 SNHLY, CDR2 FYNNEI. CDR3 length: 17 residues. The source is an adult with an advanced solid tumor such as melanoma, head and neck, liver or kidney cancer. The rearrangement links TRBV2 to TRBJ2-4; 12 bases match TRBD2. The starting material was CD4+ or CD8+ T cells sorted from blood, obtained in a trial of the OX40 agonist ivuxolimab. The CDR3 nucleotides are TGTGCCAGCAGTGTAAGGGAGCTAGCGGGAGGGGGGGACATTCAGTACTTC. Protein product: CASSVRELAGGGDIQYF.